This T cell receptor (beta chain) originates from a study of CD4 T cells in relation to SARS-CoV-2 and coronaviruses. Study in general: The HLA restriction of the shared crossreactive spike epitopes was mapped. Whole-study findings and limits: Culture-expanded clones reflect memory recall rather than primary priming during culture. This crossreactivity analysis covered spike protein alone, no other viral proteins.

Before the COVID-19 pandemic, during about 2011-2019, CD4+ T cells were taken from unexposed donors. Naive and memory CD4+ T cells came from enriched cryopreserved PBMCs. This CDR3 is 15 amino acids long. Looked up from germline, CDR1 is LNHDA and CDR2 is SQIVND (reference sequence). Losses at the gene ends were 4 bases for V and 3 bases for J; bases not matched to a gene: 5. As for this clone: Antigen: not known.

Assay: immunoSEQ multiplex PCR; the TCRdb copy retains only in-frame clones and omits some. Counted here are roughly 57,000 clones, just over 85% occurring once; the ten biggest clones make up about 1.3%. This TCR was recovered from a human donor in good health. Sequenced material: memory CD4+ T cells from PBMCs. The V gene is TRBV19, the J gene TRBJ2-7; 11 positions match TRBD2. The CDR3 coding sequence is TGTGCCAGTAGTAGCGCTAGCGGGGGGAACTACGAGCAGTACTTC. Protein sequence: CASSSASGGNYEQYF.